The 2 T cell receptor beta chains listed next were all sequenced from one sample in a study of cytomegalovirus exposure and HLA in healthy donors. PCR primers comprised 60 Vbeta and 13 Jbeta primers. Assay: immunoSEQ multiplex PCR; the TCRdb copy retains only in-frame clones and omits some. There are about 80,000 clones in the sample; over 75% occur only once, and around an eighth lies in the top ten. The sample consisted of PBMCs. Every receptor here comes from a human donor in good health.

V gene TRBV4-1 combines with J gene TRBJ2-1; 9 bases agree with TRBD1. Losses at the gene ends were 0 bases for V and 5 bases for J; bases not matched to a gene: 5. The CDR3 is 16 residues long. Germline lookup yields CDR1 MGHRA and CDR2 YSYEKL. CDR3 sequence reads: CASSQEGTGTHNEQFF. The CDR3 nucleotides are TGCGCCAGCAGCCAAGAAGGGACAGGGACCCACAATGAGCAGTTCTTC.

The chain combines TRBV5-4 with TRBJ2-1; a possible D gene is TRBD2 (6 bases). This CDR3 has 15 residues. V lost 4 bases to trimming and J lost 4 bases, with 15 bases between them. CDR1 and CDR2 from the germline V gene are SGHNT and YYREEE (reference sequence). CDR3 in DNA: TGTGCCAGCAGCCCAGCTAGCGAAACTTACAATGAGCAGTTCTTC. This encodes CASSPASETYNEQFF. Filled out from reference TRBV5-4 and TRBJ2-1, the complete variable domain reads ETGVTQSPTHLIKTRGQQVTLRCSSQSGHNTVSWYQQALGQGPQFIFQYYREEENGRGNFPPRFSGLQFPNYSSELNVNALELDDSALYLCASSPASETYNEQFFGPGTRLTVL.